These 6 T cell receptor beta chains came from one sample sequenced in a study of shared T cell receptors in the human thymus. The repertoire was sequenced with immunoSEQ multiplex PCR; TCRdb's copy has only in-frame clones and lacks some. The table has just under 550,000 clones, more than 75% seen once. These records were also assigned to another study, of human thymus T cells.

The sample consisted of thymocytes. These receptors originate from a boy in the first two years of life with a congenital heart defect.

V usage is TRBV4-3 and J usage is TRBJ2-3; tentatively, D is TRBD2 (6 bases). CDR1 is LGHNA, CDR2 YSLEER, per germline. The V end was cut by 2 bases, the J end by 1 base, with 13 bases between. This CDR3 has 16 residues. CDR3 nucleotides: TGCGCCAGCAGCCAACGGGGGAGGAGCGGCACAGATACGCAGTATTTT. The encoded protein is CASSQRGRSGTDTQYF.

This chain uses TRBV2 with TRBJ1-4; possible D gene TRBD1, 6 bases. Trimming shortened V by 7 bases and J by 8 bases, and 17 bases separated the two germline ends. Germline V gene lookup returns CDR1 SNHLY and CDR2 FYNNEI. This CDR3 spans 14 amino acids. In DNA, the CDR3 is TGTGCCAGCATGGCCCCGCGGGGGCGGGAAAAACTGTTTTTT. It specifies CASMAPRGREKLFF.

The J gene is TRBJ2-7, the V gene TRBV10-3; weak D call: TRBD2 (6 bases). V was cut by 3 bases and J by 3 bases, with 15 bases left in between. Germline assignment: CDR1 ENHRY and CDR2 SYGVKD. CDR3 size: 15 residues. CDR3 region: CAISDEGLDHYEQYF. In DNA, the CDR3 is TGTGCCATCAGTGATGAGGGACTTGATCACTACGAGCAGTACTTC.

CDR3 in amino acids: CASSAGESVGSNQPQHF. Here the CDR3 DNA reads TGTGCCAGCAGTGCAGGGGAGTCGGTCGGTAGCAATCAGCCCCAGCATTTT. The chain couples TRBV6-1 to TRBJ1-5, with a possible D match to TRBD1 (6 bases). With 4 bases removed from V and 0 bases from J, the gap between germline ends came to 16 bases. CDR3 length: 17 residues. Germline V gives CDR1 MNHNS, CDR2 SASEGT.

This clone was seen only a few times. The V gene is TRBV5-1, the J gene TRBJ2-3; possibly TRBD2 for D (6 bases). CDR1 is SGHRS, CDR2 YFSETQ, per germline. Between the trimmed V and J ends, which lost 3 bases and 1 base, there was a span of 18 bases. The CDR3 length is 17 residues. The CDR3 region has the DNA TGCGCCAGCAGCTCCCTCCTTCCGGGACTGCGCACAGATACGCAGTATTTT. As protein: CASSSLLPGLRTDTQYF.

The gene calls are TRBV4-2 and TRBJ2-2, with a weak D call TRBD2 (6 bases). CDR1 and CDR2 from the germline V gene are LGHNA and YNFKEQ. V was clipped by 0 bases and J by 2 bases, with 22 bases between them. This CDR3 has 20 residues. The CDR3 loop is CASSQDFLESRGNNTGELFF. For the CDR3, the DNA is TGTGCCAGCAGCCAAGATTTTCTCGAGTCTCGGGGGAATAACACCGGGGAGCTGTTTTTT.